Each of the 9 T cell receptor beta chains below was sequenced from the same sample in a study of T cell responses to AZD1222 COVID-19 vaccine. Libraries were prepared by immunoSEQ multiplex PCR; TCRdb keeps only in-frame clonotypes and omits some of them. The sample lists 110,000 to 150,000 clones; roughly 91% were seen once. The sample consisted of peripheral blood, taken on day 0 of AZD1222 vaccination. The receptors stem from an adult in good health.

V is TRBV5-4 and J is TRBJ1-2; 7 positions match TRBD1. After removal of 5 bases from V and 1 base from J, the junction contained 8 bases not matched to a gene. The CDR3 loop spans 15 amino acids. Germline V gene data show CDR1 as SGHNT and CDR2 as YYREEE (reference sequence). The CDR3 sequence: CASSFLDRVNYGYTF. CDR3 DNA: TGTGCCAGCAGTTTCCTCGACAGGGTTAACTATGGCTACACCTTC.

This chain uses TRBV11-3 with TRBJ1-1; no clear D gene. In germline, CDR1 is SGHNT, CDR2 YENEEA. Between the trimmed V and J ends, which lost 3 bases and 6 bases, there was a span of 11 bases. The CDR3 has 13 amino acids. The CDR3 DNA follows: TGTGCCAGCAGCTTCTCTAGGGCCTCTGAAGCTTTCTTT. It codes for CASSFSRASEAFF.

V and J are TRBV19 and TRBJ1-3; D call uncertain. V was shortened by 3 bases and J by 0 bases, with 6 bases between the two germline ends. CDR3 size: 14 residues. In germline, CDR1 is LNHDA, CDR2 SQIVND (reference sequence). This CDR3 is CASSIPYSGNTIYF. In DNA form, the CDR3 reads TGTGCCAGTAGTATCCCCTACTCTGGAAACACCATATATTTT.

The chain uses TRBV9 and TRBJ2-7, with 8 bases that match TRBD2. This CDR3 comprises 16 residues. In germline, CDR1 is SGDLS, CDR2 YYNGEE. The J segment lost 2 bases and the V segment lost 0 bases, leaving 7 bases of the junction unmatched. The CDR3 loop is CASSVAITSGPYEQYF. Here the CDR3 DNA reads TGTGCCAGCAGCGTAGCTATCACTAGCGGACCCTACGAGCAGTACTTC.

The chain carries TRBV30 and TRBJ1-5; no clear D gene. The CDR3 length is 13 residues. V shed 1 base and J shed 3 bases, with 7 bases lying between them. Germline CDR1 GTSNPN, CDR2 SVGIG (reference sequence). DNA of the CDR3: TGTGCCTGGAGTGACAATTACAATCAGCCCCAGCATTTT. Protein: CAWSDNYNQPQHF.

The chain links TRBV20-1 to TRBJ2-5; TRBD2 matches at 11 bases. The V segment lost 3 bases and the J segment 5 bases; nucleotides outside the gene matches: 14. CDR3 length equals 17 residues. Per the germline V gene, CDR1 is DFQATT and CDR2 is SNEGSKA (reference sequence). The CDR3 DNA is TGCAGTGCTAGTCCCACCCGACTAGCGGGGTATGTGGAGACCCAGTACTTC. Amino acids: CSASPTRLAGYVETQYF.

This clone showed up just a few times. The V and J genes are TRBV18 and TRBJ2-5, with 7 nucleotides matching TRBD1. The germline CDR1 and CDR2 sequences are KGHSH and LQKENI. CDR3 length equals 14 residues. V shed 2 bases and J 5 bases; nucleotides not matched to a gene: 5. This CDR3 reads CASSPSPGQETQYF. As DNA, the CDR3 is TGTGCCAGCTCACCATCCCCGGGACAGGAGACCCAGTACTTC.

This sequence joins TRBV10-2 and TRBJ1-3, with D uncertain. V gave up 8 bases and J gave up 0 bases, with 8 bases separating them. Germline V gene lookup returns CDR1 WSHSY and CDR2 SAAADI. There are 13 residues in the CDR3. The CDR3: CASSPGSGNTIYF. The CDR3 nucleotides are TGCGCCAGCTCTCCCGGCTCTGGAAACACCATATATTTT.

The chain combines TRBV28 with TRBJ1-6, with D unresolved. CDR1 and CDR2 (germline): MDHEN, SYDVKM. The CDR3 runs to 15 residues. Trimming took 3 bases from V and 8 from J, leaving 14 bases between them. The CDR3 here is CASSFLAPGYSPLHF. Written as DNA, the CDR3 is TGTGCCAGCAGTTTTCTCGCACCTGGGTATTCACCCCTCCACTTT.